Listed below are T cell receptor beta chains from one sample, sequenced in a study of identical twins. One entry per CDR3 protein, called by TCRdb with MiXCR from the 5' RACE reads. The sample includes about 900,000 distinct CDR3 sequences, about 12% seen only once; the top ten take 1.5% to 2%. The data also belong to a second study, concerning yellow fever vaccine responses in identical twins.

Sequenced material: PBMCs. The origin of the receptors is a woman in her late teens or twenties in good health. Both conserved end residues are part of each CDR3. A D gene is named only where the DNA matches it firmly. Size values are once, few and many counts, or a class for expanded clones, and some rows have none.

clone_size j_call d_call v_call cdr3_aa cdr3_nt
NA TRBJ2-3 TRBD2 TRBV5-1 CASSSPLGAGGGSADTQYF TGCGCCAGCAGCTCCCCTTTGGGAGCGGGGGGCGGTTCGGCAGATACGCAGTATTTT
NA TRBJ2-7 TRBD1 TRBV3-1 CASSQGDREIYEQYF TGTGCCAGCAGCCAAGGGGACAGGGAAATCTACGAGCAGTACTTC
NA TRBJ2-3 TRBD2 TRBV15 CATSRGYSGSTDTQYF TGTGCCACCAGCAGAGGATATAGCGGGAGCACAGATACGCAGTATTTT
few TRBJ1-4 TRBD1 TRBV24-1 CATSSKGTGNEKLFF TGTGCCACCAGTAGCAAAGGGACAGGGAATGAAAAACTGTTTTTT
few TRBJ2-5 TRBD2 TRBV5-1 CASSLGDGGLQETQYF TGCGCCAGCAGCTTGGGAGATGGGGGACTACAAGAGACCCAGTACTTC
NA TRBJ2-6 NA TRBV2 CASSEIQLSSGANVLTF TGTGCCAGCAGTGAAATCCAATTAAGCTCTGGGGCCAACGTCCTGACTTTC
many TRBJ2-5 NA TRBV12-3/TRBV12-4 CASRGPAQETQYF TGTGCCAGCAGAGGACCGGCCCAAGAGACCCAGTACTTC
many TRBJ1-2 NA TRBV29-1 CSAEGVGFNYGYTF TGCAGCGCAGAGGGCGTGGGCTTCAACTATGGCTACACCTTC
NA TRBJ2-2 NA TRBV12-3/TRBV12-4 CASSFLTGTGELFF TGTGCCAGCAGTTTTCTAACGGGCACCGGGGAGCTGTTTTTT
NA TRBJ1-6 NA TRBV2 CASTSRHNNSPLHF TGTGCCAGCACCTCAAGACATAATAATTCACCCCTCCACTTT
NA TRBJ1-2 NA TRBV11-2 CASSLVPGDNYGYTF TGTGCCAGCAGCTTAGTACCAGGGGACAACTATGGCTACACCTTC
NA TRBJ1-6 NA TRBV3-1 CASSQDRAGSSPLHF TGTGCCAGCAGCCAAGATCGGGCAGGCTCTTCACCCCTCCACTTT
NA TRBJ2-2 NA TRBV6-2/TRBV6-3 CASTGRRGPGELFF TGTGCCAGCACGGGGCGGAGGGGTCCCGGGGAGCTGTTTTTT
NA TRBJ2-2 TRBD2 TRBV4-1 CASSSEPGLAGTGELFF TGCGCCAGCAGCTCTGAACCGGGACTAGCAGGCACCGGGGAGCTGTTTTTT
few TRBJ1-5 NA TRBV27 CASSLGVGASEPQHF TGTGCCAGCAGTTTAGGGGTGGGGGCCTCCGAACCCCAGCATTTT
NA TRBJ1-1 TRBD1 TRBV7-9 CASSSTGQATEAFF TGTGCCAGCAGCTCAACGGGACAGGCCACTGAAGCTTTCTTT
NA TRBJ1-5 NA TRBV19 CASSLGAPNQPQHF TGTGCCAGTAGCCTGGGGGCACCTAATCAGCCCCAGCATTTT
NA TRBJ1-6 NA TRBV4-1 CASSQPLAVNSPLHF TGCGCCAGCAGCCAACCCCTGGCGGTTAATTCACCCCTCCACTTT
NA TRBJ2-5 TRBD1 TRBV10-2 CASSGNRGPGQETQYF TGCGCCAGCAGTGGCAACAGGGGGCCGGGGCAAGAGACCCAGTACTTC
few TRBJ2-5 TRBD1 TRBV10-3 CAISRGTHQETQYF TGTGCCATCAGCAGGGGGACACACCAAGAGACCCAGTACTTC
NA TRBJ2-1 NA TRBV29-1 CSVAWRLVDEQFF TGCAGCGTTGCGTGGCGGCTAGTCGATGAGCAGTTCTTC
many TRBJ2-2 TRBD2 TRBV20-1 CSARDRTSGLTGELFF TGCAGTGCTAGAGATCGAACTAGCGGATTAACCGGGGAGCTGTTTTTT
many TRBJ1-1 NA TRBV10-3 CAISEQTSEAFF TGTGCCATCAGTGAACAGACAAGTGAAGCTTTCTTT
few TRBJ2-1 NA TRBV10-3 CAITRDNEQFF TGTGCCATCACTAGAGACAATGAGCAGTTCTTC
few TRBJ2-5 TRBD1 TRBV12-3/TRBV12-4 CASREGGTGGETQYF TGTGCCAGCAGAGAGGGGGGAACAGGGGGAGAGACCCAGTACTTC
few TRBJ2-1 NA TRBV28 CASSPPGDGPYNEQFF TGTGCCAGCAGCCCCCCGGGGGACGGGCCTTACAATGAGCAGTTCTTC
few TRBJ1-1 TRBD1 TRBV5-6 CASSPDRGFGTEAFF TGTGCCAGCAGCCCCGACAGGGGTTTTGGCACTGAAGCTTTCTTT
few TRBJ1-2 NA TRBV3-1 CASSQDFWVGYTF TGTGCCAGCAGCCAAGATTTTTGGGTTGGCTACACCTTC
NA TRBJ2-3 NA TRBV3-1 CASSQEARTGADTQYF TGTGCCAGCAGCCAAGAGGCTCGTACAGGCGCAGATACGCAGTATTTT
NA TRBJ2-1 NA TRBV7-3 CASSPRSEDNEQFF TGTGCCAGCAGCCCCAGGTCTGAGGACAATGAGCAGTTCTTC
few TRBJ2-3 NA TRBV25-1 CASSEFRGGDTQYF TGTGCCAGCAGTGAATTCAGGGGTGGAGATACGCAGTATTTT
few TRBJ2-1 NA TRBV20-1 CSARDPSSREQFF TGCAGTGCTAGAGATCCCTCGAGCCGTGAGCAGTTCTTC
NA TRBJ2-1 NA TRBV4-1 CASSQGGRYNEQFF TGCGCCAGCAGCCAAGGGGGCCGCTACAATGAGCAGTTCTTC